The 5 T cell receptor beta chains reported below all come from one sample, sequenced in a study of T cell repertoires in cytomegalovirus infection. TCRdb reprocessed the reads with MiXCR, giving one entry per CDR3 protein. The sample lists around 170,000 distinct CDR3 sequences, about 15% seen once, with 25% to 30% in the top ten. The sample was PBMCs. Receptors were obtained from a human donor in good health (CMV status not recorded). Some clones in this sample may be carry-over from other donors' samples.

This clonotype came up a few times. The chain has TRBV28 and TRBJ1-1, with D tentatively TRBD1 (5 bases). Germline CDR1 is MDHEN and CDR2 is SYDVKM. Trimming took 6 bases from V and 1 from J, leaving 18 bases between them. This CDR3 contains 16 residues. The CDR3 bases are TGTGCCAGCAGCTCTGGGACGTTGGTTTGGAACACTGAAGCTTTCTTT. It is translated as CASSSGTLVWNTEAFF.

This clonotype has a handful of counts. The chain employs TRBV29-1 and TRBJ1-1; tentatively, D is TRBD1 (5 bases). The CDR3 length is 16 residues. CDR1 and CDR2 (germline): SQVTM, ANQGSEA. The V and J ends lost 4 bases and 1 base respectively, with 19 bases between them. The CDR3: CSVGGGTAGKNTEAFF. CDR3 DNA sequence: TGCAGCGTTGGTGGTGGGACCGCGGGTAAGAACACTGAAGCTTTCTTT.

Comment on this clonotype: This sequence may be a read error, since a much larger clone differs from it by one base. The chain uses TRBV28 and TRBJ2-1; tentatively, D is TRBD2 (7 bases). CDR1 is MDHEN and CDR2 is SYDVKM in the germline V gene. The CDR3 totals 15 residues. The CDR3 sequence is CASSSSGGFYNAQFF. DNA for the CDR3: TGTGCCAGCAGCTCGTCGGGGGGCTTCTACAATGCGCAGTTCTTC.

This clonotype was found a few times. This rearrangement joins TRBV20-1 to TRBJ2-7; D remains unclear. Trimming removed 3 bases at V and 7 bases at J, with 10 bases between. CDR3 length: 11 residues. CDR1 DFQATT and CDR2 SNEGSKA come from the germline V gene (reference sequence). In DNA, the CDR3 is TGCAGTGCTAGTGGTGGAGTAGAGCAGTACTTC. Translation: CSASGGVEQYF.

This clonotype was detected ten times or more. The CDR3 spells CASSWGRTFNEKLFF. CDR3 DNA sequence: TGTGCCAGCAGCTGGGGACGGACGTTTAATGAAAAACTGTTTTTT. This chain connects TRBV7-6 to TRBJ1-4; possible D gene TRBD1, 5 bases. V lost 4 bases and J 4 bases, leaving 13 bases between the germline ends. Germline V gene lookup returns CDR1 SGHVS and CDR2 FNYEAQ. This CDR3 region has 15 residues.